A single sample is the source of the 29 T cell receptor beta chains below, sequenced in a study of Ad26.COV2.S vaccination and SARS-CoV-2 variants. Sample treatment: some 20 received Ad26.COV2.S at low or high dose, single or two shots; roughly 5 received placebo; per-sample allocation not given. The study sampled participants on day 63 after the first vaccine or placebo injection. The data were produced by immunoSEQ multiplex PCR, yet TCRdb's version contains in-frame clones alone and is incomplete. The top ten hold more than 10% of the sample, which has approximately 450,000 clones, about nine tenths seen once. Specimen: peripheral blood, collected in a trial of Ad26.COV2.S vaccine versus placebo. Every receptor here comes from a person between 18 and 65 years old who received the Ad26.COV2.S COVID-19 vaccine or a placebo.

The chain carries TRBV18 and TRBJ2-5, with 11 bases aligning to TRBD2. V was clipped by 3 bases and J by 2 bases; unmatched bases: 2. The CDR3 runs to 15 residues. From germline, CDR1 is KGHSH and CDR2 LQKENI. The CDR3 sequence: CASSPGLAEQETQYF. DNA for the CDR3: TGTGCCAGCTCACCGGGACTAGCGGAACAAGAGACCCAGTACTTC.

V gene TRBV18 combines with J gene TRBJ1-2; D ambiguous. Trimming stripped 5 bases from V and 7 bases from J, with 14 bases between. The CDR3 covers 13 residues. The germline V gene has CDR1 KGHSH and CDR2 LQKENI. The CDR3 loop is CASSTARVGGYTF. The CDR3 bases are TGTGCCAGCTCAACAGCGAGGGTCGGTGGCTACACCTTC. Filled out from reference TRBV18 and TRBJ1-2, the complete variable domain reads NAGVMQNPRHLVRRRGQEARLRCSPMKGHSHVYWYRQLPEEGLKFMVYLQKENIIDESGMPKERFSAEFPKEGPSILRIQQVVRGDSAAYFCASSTARVGGYTFGSGTRLTVV.

The rearrangement links TRBV4-3 to TRBJ2-7; 10 bases line up with TRBD2. CDR3 length: 14 amino acids. V was pared by 0 bases and J by 5 bases, with 1 base of the junction left unmatched. Germline lookup yields CDR1 LGHNA and CDR2 YSLEER. The CDR3 DNA reads as TGCGCCAGCAGCCAAGAAACTAGCGGGAACGAGCAGTACTTC. This codes for CASSQETSGNEQYF.

The chain uses TRBV6-2 or TRBV6-3 and TRBJ2-3; tentatively, D is TRBD1 or TRBD2 (6 bases each). This CDR3 has 15 residues. Germline V gene sequence: CDR1 MNHEY, CDR2 SVGEGT. The V end was cut by 6 bases, the J end by 8 bases, with 21 bases between. DNA for the CDR3: TGTGCCAGCAGCCACTCCGACAGGAAGGGGGGTACGCAGTATTTT. Protein sequence: CASSHSDRKGGTQYF.

J is TRBJ2-7 and V is TRBV11-2; D remains unclear. The CDR3 contains 14 residues. V was clipped by 3 bases and J by 1 base, with 10 bases between them. CDR1 and CDR2 (germline): SGHAT, FQNNGV. The DNA of the CDR3 is TGTGCCAGCAGCTTCGACCGGGTTTCCTACGAGCAGTACTTC. It yields the protein CASSFDRVSYEQYF.

V usage is TRBV24-1 and J usage is TRBJ2-3, with TRBD1 matching 7 bases. The junction had 6 bases not matched to a gene; V was cut back by 3 bases and J by 13 bases. Germline assignment: CDR1 KGHDR and CDR2 SFDVKD. The CDR3 sequence is 12 residues long. The CDR3 sequence is CATSDRTGREYF. Here the CDR3 DNA reads TGTGCCACCAGTGATAGGACAGGACGGGAGTATTTT.

This chain links TRBV28 with TRBJ2-1; 7 nucleotides align to TRBD1. The CDR3 extends over 17 amino acids. V trimming: 6 bases; J trimming: 4 bases; junction bases outside the gene matches: 15. The germline gives CDR1 MDHEN, CDR2 SYDVKM. The CDR3 sequence is CASSPGPQGVRYNEQFF. The CDR3 DNA is TGTGCCAGCAGCCCCGGCCCCCAGGGGGTAAGGTACAATGAGCAGTTCTTC.

The chain links TRBV18 to TRBJ2-3, with unresolved D. The CDR3 is 13 amino acids. Per germline, CDR1 KGHSH and CDR2 LQKENI. V lost 3 bases to trimming and J lost 1 base, with 5 bases between them. This CDR3 reads CASSPLGTDTQYF. The CDR3 nucleotides are TGTGCCAGCTCACCGCTGGGCACAGATACGCAGTATTTT.

The CDR3 reads CASSIAGGPRETQYF. Here the CDR3 DNA reads TGTGCCAGTAGTATAGCGGGAGGGCCGCGGGAGACCCAGTACTTC. The chain is built from TRBV19 and TRBJ2-5; 8 bases line up with TRBD2. V was clipped by 1 base and J by 5 bases; unmatched bases: 6. The CDR3 loop spans 15 amino acids. Germline-derived CDR1 and CDR2 are LNHDA and SQIVND (reference sequence).

V is TRBV7-9 and J is TRBJ1-3, with TRBD1 identical over 8 bases. J was trimmed by 4 bases and V by 4 bases; bases with no gene match: 6. CDR1 and CDR2 (germline): SEHNR, FQNEAQ (reference sequence). The CDR3 spans 15 residues. This CDR3 is CASSSTGQAGNTIYF. The CDR3 DNA reads as TGTGCCAGCAGCTCAACGGGACAGGCAGGAAACACCATATATTTT.

V and J are TRBV5-1 and TRBJ2-3; 9 bases are shared with TRBD1. Germline assignment: CDR1 SGHRS and CDR2 YFSETQ. CDR3 length: 15 amino acids. V gave up 4 bases and J gave up 1 base; unmatched junction bases: 4. CDR3 in amino acids: CASSRTGVGTDTQYF. The CDR3 DNA sequence: TGCGCCAGCAGCCGGACAGGGGTCGGCACAGATACGCAGTATTTT.

V is TRBV7-9 and J is TRBJ2-2; 7 bases map to TRBD1. The V gene end was trimmed by 5 bases and the J gene end by 3 bases; junction bases not matched to a gene: 0. CDR3 size: 13 residues. Per the germline V gene, CDR1 is SEHNR and CDR2 is FQNEAQ (reference sequence). The CDR3 loop is CASSTGDTGELFF. CDR3 DNA: TGTGCCAGCAGCACAGGGGACACCGGGGAGCTGTTTTTT.

The chain couples TRBV29-1 to TRBJ1-2, with a tentative D call TRBD1 (5 bases). This CDR3 comprises 11 residues. Germline loops: CDR1 SQVTM, CDR2 ANQGSEA. Trimming removed 4 bases from V and 6 bases from J, with 9 bases in between. The CDR3: CSVGSGDGYTF. The CDR3 DNA follows: TGCAGCGTTGGTTCGGGGGATGGCTACACCTTC. Drawing the rest from reference TRBV29-1 and TRBJ1-2, the complete variable domain is SAVISQKPSRDICQRGTSLTIQCQVDSQVTMMFWYRQQPGQSLTLIATANQGSEATYESGFVIDKFPISRPNLTFSTLTVSNMSPEDSSIYLCSVGSGDGYTFGSGTRLTVV.

This clone has more than one count but fewer than ten. Other DNA variants within this sample encode the same CDR3. This chain links TRBV5-6 with TRBJ1-1; D unclear. CDR3 length: 14 residues. CDR1 and CDR2 (germline): SGHDT, YYEEEE. Trimming removed 0 bases at V and 1 base at J, with 7 bases between. The CDR3 sequence is CASSLVGRNTEAFF. In DNA, the CDR3 is TGTGCCAGCAGCTTGGTCGGACGGAACACTGAAGCTTTCTTT.

The chain has TRBV7-9 and TRBJ2-2; D is unclear. Germline CDR1 SEHNR, CDR2 FQNEAQ (reference sequence). The CDR3 spans 12 residues. Trimming removed 7 bases at V and 3 bases at J, with 6 bases between. In nucleotides, the CDR3 is TGTGCCAGCAATAGGGACACCGGGGAGCTGTTTTTT. This translates into CASNRDTGELFF.

The chain couples TRBV5-1 to TRBJ2-6, with TRBD1 matching over 8 bases. The V gene end was trimmed by 4 bases and the J gene end by 2 bases; junction bases not matched to a gene: 11. Germline V gives CDR1 SGHRS, CDR2 YFSETQ. The length of the CDR3 is 18 residues. The CDR3 sequence is CASSGRQGRTAGANVLTF. The CDR3 DNA reads as TGCGCCAGCAGCGGTAGACAGGGGAGGACTGCTGGGGCCAACGTCCTGACTTTC.

This chain uses TRBV28 with TRBJ1-4, with 9 bases that match TRBD1. V was pared by 8 bases and J by 8 bases, with 9 bases of the junction left unmatched. CDR1 and CDR2 (germline): MDHEN, SYDVKM. There are 14 residues in the CDR3. CDR3 residues: CASGLTGGVEKLFF. The CDR3 DNA is TGTGCCAGCGGACTCACAGGGGGCGTGGAAAAACTGTTTTTT.

The genes are TRBV7-2 and TRBJ1-2, with D possibly being TRBD1 (5 bases). The germline V gene encodes CDR1 SGHTA and CDR2 FQGNSA. Trimming left V 1 base short and J 7 bases short, with 10 bases between. This CDR3 is built from 13 residues. The CDR3 region has the DNA TGTGCCAGCAGCTTAGGAGGGGCCTTTGGCTACACCTTC. Its translation is CASSLGGAFGYTF.

The chain uses TRBV18 and TRBJ1-5; maybe TRBD1 (6 bases). Trimming cost V 6 bases and J 3 bases, with 15 bases left between them. CDR3 size: 15 residues. Germline V lookup: CDR1 KGHSH, CDR2 LQKENI. The CDR3 DNA reads TGTGCCAGCTCCCCCGGGACACTTTCCAATCAGCCCCAGCATTTT. Protein sequence: CASSPGTLSNQPQHF. The complete variable domain, with remaining parts taken from reference TRBV18 and TRBJ1-5, reads NAGVMQNPRHLVRRRGQEARLRCSPMKGHSHVYWYRQLPEEGLKFMVYLQKENIIDESGMPKERFSAEFPKEGPSILRIQQVVRGDSAAYFCASSPGTLSNQPQHFGDGTRLSIL.

The V and J genes are TRBV7-2 and TRBJ2-1; D gene uncertain. The CDR3 has 13 amino acids. The germline V gene encodes CDR1 SGHTA and CDR2 FQGNSA. Trimming took off 5 bases at V and 5 bases at J, with 10 bases between the two ends. CDR3 bases: TGTGCCAGCAGCACAGACCAAAACAATGAGCAGTTCTTC. As protein: CASSTDQNNEQFF.

This CDR3 is CASSPPSLAGIDTQYF. The CDR3 nucleotides are TGTGCCAGCTCACCACCGTCACTAGCGGGGATAGATACGCAGTATTTT. This chain uses TRBV18 with TRBJ2-3; TRBD2 aligns across 10 bases. With 0 bases clipped from V and 5 bases from J, the junction kept 5 bases outside the gene matches. CDR3 length equals 16 residues. Germline CDR1 reads KGHSH; CDR2 reads LQKENI.

CDR3 region: CASSQMKGGLTEAFF. The CDR3 region has the DNA TGCGCCAGCAGCCAAATGAAAGGGGGGCTGACTGAAGCTTTCTTT. This chain connects TRBV4-1 to TRBJ1-1, with D possibly TRBD1 on 6 matching bases. CDR1 is MGHRA, CDR2 YSYEKL, per germline. The CDR3 is 15 amino acids. Trimming pared 2 bases from V and 5 bases from J, leaving 15 bases between.

V gene TRBV7-2 combines with J gene TRBJ2-5; 7 bases match TRBD2. The CDR3 contains 15 residues. The V segment lost 2 bases and the J segment 5 bases; nucleotides outside the gene matches: 8. Germline V CDR1 and CDR2: SGHTA, FQGNSA. The CDR3 bases are TGTGCCAGCAGCTTACGACCCTTGGGGGGGGAGACCCAGTACTTC. It codes for CASSLRPLGGETQYF.

The chain carries TRBV20-1 and TRBJ2-7, with D unresolved. The CDR3 runs 11 residues. CDR1 and CDR2 (germline): DFQATT, SNEGSKA (reference sequence). V was clipped by 5 bases and J by 5 bases, with 10 bases between them. Here the CDR3 reads CSAQTRDEQYF. CDR3 sequence (DNA): TGCAGTGCTCAGACCCGCGACGAGCAGTACTTC.

This clone appeared once. The chain combines TRBV6-4 with TRBJ2-1, with D hard to call. Germline CDR1 reads MRHNA; CDR2 reads SNTAGT. CDR3 size: 12 residues. V lost 7 bases and J 7 bases, leaving 11 bases between the germline ends. CDR3 loop: CASTNAANEQFF. DNA of the CDR3: TGTGCCAGCACAAACGCTGCTAATGAGCAGTTCTTC.

This chain uses TRBV7-9 with TRBJ2-7, with 7 bases lining up with TRBD2. Germline loops: CDR1 SEHNR, CDR2 FQNEAQ (reference sequence). With V trimmed by 3 bases and J by 3 bases, 5 bases remained unmatched. The CDR3 runs to 14 residues. CDR3 sequence (DNA): TGTGCCAGCAGCTTCGGGGGGAGTCTCTACGAGCAGTACTTC. Translating gives CASSFGGSLYEQYF. The full variable domain, completed using reference TRBV7-9 and TRBJ2-7, is DTGVSQNPRHKITKRGQNVTFRCDPISEHNRLYWYRQTLGQGPEFLTYFQNEAQLEKSRLLSDRFSAERPKGSFSTLEIQRTEQGDSAMYLCASSFGGSLYEQYFGPGTRLTVT.

Concerning this clone itself: Other DNA sequences in the sample encode the same CDR3. The gene calls are TRBV7-2 and TRBJ1-5; maybe TRBD1 (5 bases). V was trimmed by 5 bases and J by 4 bases, leaving 9 bases between them. The CDR3 loop spans 13 amino acids. The germline V gene has CDR1 SGHTA and CDR2 FQGNSA. The DNA for the CDR3 is TGTGCCAGCAGCCCAGGACAAAATCAGCCCCAGCATTTT. Its translation is CASSPGQNQPQHF.

The V call is TRBV9, the J call TRBJ2-1; TRBD1 matches 10 bases. CDR3 length equals 19 residues. From germline, CDR1 is SGDLS and CDR2 YYNGEE. Trimming cost V 4 bases and J 6 bases; bases outside gene matches: 19. The CDR3 DNA reads as TGTGCCAGCAGCCCAACCGGGACAGGGGCCCGAGGGGTATCCAATGAGCAGTTCTTC. Encoded protein: CASSPTGTGARGVSNEQFF.

This chain uses TRBV6-5 with TRBJ1-2; the D is unclear. Looked up from germline, CDR1 is MNHEY and CDR2 is SVGAGI. The CDR3 sequence is 15 residues long. The V gene lost 1 base and the J gene lost 2 bases, with 11 bases spanning the gap. The CDR3 region is CASSYLPYSNYGYTF. The CDR3 DNA reads as TGTGCCAGCAGTTACTTGCCATATTCGAACTATGGCTACACCTTC.